This TCR beta chain stems from a study of T cells in Graves' hyperthyroidism and ophthalmopathy. On the study more broadly: Specimen type is peripheral blood, collected at initial diagnosis prior to any treatment.

The CDR3 regions of TCR beta were amplified from RNA transcripts. In the first-round RT-PCR of the TCR CDR3, the HTBI primer set was used. TCRdb reprocessed the multiplex PCR reads with MiXCR, giving one entry per CDR3 protein. The data hold about 260,000 distinct CDR3 sequences, with around 22% observed a single time. PBMCs were collected from a roughly 10 ml volume of fresh peripheral blood. J was trimmed by 6 bases and V by 3 bases; bases with no gene match: 11. Germline CDR1 is MDHEN and CDR2 is SYDVKM. CDR3 length equals 15 residues. Details on this clonotype: The antigen is unknown.

Study results and limitations: Ophthalmopathy and stable hyperthyroidism were told apart by a 13 V-J model. Most thyroid clonotypes expanded above 0.001 appeared in blood too.

V usage is TRBV28 and J usage is TRBJ2-7; 7 bases align to TRBD2. The source is a young man with Graves' ophthalmopathy. Material: blood. CDR3 loop: CASSFYGLVSSEQYF. CDR3 sequence (DNA): TGTGCCAGCAGTTTTTACGGACTAGTGTCGTCCGAGCAGTACTTC.